This section outlines one TCR beta chain sequence together with its context. What it binds is unknown. The protocol was immunoSEQ multiplex PCR, while the TCRdb copy is restricted to in-frame clones and leaves out a portion. This sample has roughly 15,000 clones, with 70% to 90% found just once. These data belong to a study of OX40 agonist ivuxolimab in advanced cancers. The CDR3 loop spans 16 amino acids. Germline V lookup: CDR1 LGHNA, CDR2 YSLEER. Losses at the gene ends were 0 bases for V and 6 bases for J; bases not matched to a gene: 4. Study conclusions and caveats: The study observed clonal expansion of CD4+ and CD8+ blood T cells by week 6 at 0.1 to 3.0 mg/kg. Expanded clones belonging to CD8+ T cells outnumbered, on average, those of CD4+.

The receptor was derived from an adult with an advanced solid tumor such as melanoma, head and neck, liver or kidney cancer. Sample: CD4+ or CD8+ T cells sorted from blood, taken in a trial of the OX40 agonist ivuxolimab. The chain is built from TRBV4-3 and TRBJ1-6; 8 nucleotides align to TRBD1. CDR3 sequence (DNA): TGCGCCAGCAGCCAAGACAGGGGGCGTTTTAATTCACCCCTCCACTTT. Amino acids: CASSQDRGRFNSPLHF.